Below, 24 T cell receptor beta chains from the same sample are listed, as sequenced in a study of T cells in Graves' hyperthyroidism and ophthalmopathy. Template material for amplifying TCR beta CDR3 regions consisted of RNA transcripts. With the HTBI primer set, the TCR CDR3 went through a first round of RT-PCR. Each CDR3 protein gets one entry after TCRdb re-called the multiplex PCR reads with MiXCR. The data show 100,000 to 140,000 distinct CDR3 sequences, with more than 15% seen just once and around 42% held by the top ten. Sequencing was done on a sample of blood. These receptors were collected from a woman between 45 and 65 years old with Graves' hyperthyroidism.

The chain recombines TRBV5-1 with TRBJ2-5, with D possibly matching TRBD1 (5 bases). The ends were cut back, 4 bases at V and 5 bases at J, with 18 bases in the middle. This CDR3 has 15 amino acids. Germline loops: CDR1 SGHRS, CDR2 YFSETQ. CDR3 in DNA: TGCGCCAGCAGCATTTCGGACACCCAAAGGGAGACCCAGTACTTC. It encodes CASSISDTQRETQYF.

Many counts were recorded for this clonotype. The rearrangement uses TRBV27 and TRBJ2-7; weak D call: TRBD2 (6 bases). The CDR3 covers 12 residues. The germline V gene encodes CDR1 MNHEY and CDR2 SMNVEV (reference sequence). Trimming removed 6 bases at V and 6 bases at J, with 12 bases between. In DNA, the CDR3 is TGTGCCAGCAGGGGGGGACTTGGCGAGCAGTACTTC. Its translation: CASRGGLGEQYF.

The chain links TRBV28 to TRBJ1-2, with 7 bases lining up with TRBD1. Germline values: CDR1 MDHEN, CDR2 SYDVKM. The CDR3 covers 15 residues. V gave up 3 bases and J gave up 4 bases; unmatched junction bases: 8. In DNA form, the CDR3 reads TGTGCCAGCAGTTTGCCCCCGACAGGGCCCTATGGCTACACCTTC. This translates into CASSLPPTGPYGYTF.

The table lists this clonotype with many counts. The chain uses TRBV7-9 and TRBJ2-3; no clear D. This CDR3 comprises 11 residues. Germline V gene data show CDR1 as SEHNR and CDR2 as FQNEAQ (reference sequence). V was trimmed by 5 bases and J by 6 bases, leaving 6 bases between them. CDR3 coding DNA: TGTGCCAGCAGCGAAGAGGATACGCAGTATTTT. It specifies CASSEEDTQYF.

In its sample, this clonotype was seen many times. This chain uses TRBV6-1 with TRBJ2-7; no clear D gene. The CDR3 is 11 residues long. The germline V gene has CDR1 MNHNS and CDR2 SASEGT. Trimming removed 10 bases from V and 3 bases from J, with 10 bases in between. This CDR3 is CATGMGYEQYV. CDR3 nucleotides: TGTGCCACCGGCATGGGCTACGAGCAGTACGTC.

This clonotype was detected ten times or more. The chain employs TRBV3-1 and TRBJ2-3; 8 nucleotides match TRBD1. The germline V gene encodes CDR1 LGHDT and CDR2 YNNKEL (reference sequence). J was trimmed by 4 bases and V by 2 bases; bases with no gene match: 2. This CDR3 spans 14 amino acids. CDR3 residues: CASSQSGQADTQYF. Written as DNA, the CDR3 is TGTGCCAGCAGCCAATCGGGACAGGCAGATACGCAGTATTTT.

In this sample, this clonotype turned up many times. The chain has TRBV3-1 and TRBJ2-1; D unresolved. The CDR3 contains 12 residues. Germline-derived CDR1 and CDR2 are LGHDT and YNNKEL (reference sequence). Trimming took 4 bases from V and 10 from J, leaving 11 bases between them. In nucleotides, the CDR3 is TGTGCCAGCAGCCGAGTCGTCTCGGAGCAGTTCTTC. It specifies CASSRVVSEQFF.

In its sample, this clonotype was seen many times. This chain uses TRBV7-2 with TRBJ2-2; D ambiguous. Trimming removed 1 base from V and 2 bases from J, with 14 bases in between. Looked up from germline, CDR1 is SGHTA and CDR2 is FQGNSA. The length of the CDR3 is 17 residues. Here the CDR3 reads CASSLGVIDFNTGELFF. The DNA for the CDR3 is TGTGCCAGCAGCTTAGGAGTGATAGACTTTAACACCGGGGAGCTGTTTTTT.

This clonotype has more than one count but fewer than ten. CDR3 loop: CASSQTPGGQKDYGYTF. CDR3 DNA sequence: TGCGCCAGCAGCCAAACACCCGGTGGGCAAAAGGACTATGGCTACACCTTC. The V call is TRBV4-1, the J call TRBJ1-2; D unresolved. The germline gives CDR1 MGHRA, CDR2 YSYEKL. This CDR3 comprises 17 residues. V lost 2 bases, J lost 3 bases, and 19 bases lay in between.

This clonotype was seen more than once but under ten times. In DNA form, the CDR3 reads TGTGCCAGCAGCCCCCAACAGGGATCAGGCACCGGGGAGCTGTTTTTT. Translated: CASSPQQGSGTGELFF. The rearrangement uses TRBV5-6 and TRBJ2-2; tentative D call: TRBD1 (6 bases). The CDR3 runs to 16 residues. CDR1 is SGHDT and CDR2 is YYEEEE in the germline V gene. V lost 4 bases and J 4 bases, leaving 17 bases between the germline ends.

This clonotype showed up just once. Being one base from a much bigger clone, this may be a read error. V is TRBV9 and J is TRBJ2-3; D gene unclear. The V gene's germline CDR1 is SGDLS and CDR2 YYNGEE. The CDR3 is 14 amino acids. Here the CDR3 reads CASSVEPATDTHYF. In DNA, the CDR3 is TGTGCCAGCAGCGTAGAGCCGGCCACAGATACGCACTATTTT.

There are many counts of this clonotype. V usage is TRBV2 and J usage is TRBJ1-1; 8 nucleotides line up with TRBD1. V shed 6 bases, J shed 11 bases, and the junction held 5 bases outside the gene matches. The CDR3 loop spans 11 amino acids. CDR1 is SNHLY, CDR2 FYNNEI, per germline. The CDR3, as DNA: TGTGCCAGCAGCGACAGGGGTGGGGCTTTCTTT. Translation gives CASSDRGGAFF.

The V gene is TRBV10-2, the J gene TRBJ2-6; TRBD1 matches at 12 bases. After removal of 7 bases from V and 1 base from J, the junction contained 17 bases not matched to a gene. The CDR3 is 21 residues long. Germline V CDR1 and CDR2: WSHSY, SAAADI. The chain's CDR3 is CASTNVPGQGAYRSGANVLTF. The CDR3 DNA sequence: TGCGCCAGCACCAACGTACCGGGACAGGGGGCTTATAGGTCTGGGGCCAACGTCCTGACTTTC.

This clonotype was detected many times. The rearrangement links TRBV12-3 or TRBV12-4 to TRBJ1-2; D is perhaps TRBD1 (5 bases). Trimming shortened V by 5 bases and J by 8 bases, and 12 bases separated the two germline ends. CDR3 size: 12 residues. The CDR3 nucleotides read TGTGCCAGCAGTCAGGGTTTTCGGGGCTACACCTTC. Translation: CASSQGFRGYTF.

This chain connects TRBV29-1 to TRBJ2-7; TRBD2 matches 9 bases. The junction had 12 bases not matched to a gene; V was cut back by 6 bases and J by 3 bases. Germline V gene data show CDR1 as SQVTM and CDR2 as ANQGSEA. There are 15 residues in the CDR3. The CDR3, as DNA: TGCAGCGTAGCAAAAGGGACTAGCAATAACTACGAGCAGTACTTC. Translated, it gives CSVAKGTSNNYEQYF.

This chain joins TRBV20-1 and TRBJ2-1; TRBD1 agrees at 8 bases. V gave up 0 bases and J gave up 8 bases; unmatched junction bases: 3. Germline-derived CDR1 and CDR2 are DFQATT and SNEGSKA (reference sequence). CDR3 length: 13 residues. CDR3 bases: TGCAGTGCTAGAGAGTGGACAGGGCATGAGCAGTTCTTC. Translation: CSAREWTGHEQFF.

Many counts were recorded for this clonotype. The genes are TRBV5-1 and TRBJ2-1, with D possibly matching TRBD1 (5 bases). Germline V gene sequence: CDR1 SGHRS, CDR2 YFSETQ. The CDR3 contains 12 residues. V was pared by 4 bases and J by 7 bases, with 9 bases between. The CDR3 bases are TGCGCCAGCAGCCTTAAGGGGAATGAGCAGTTCTTC. Residues: CASSLKGNEQFF.

The rearrangement links TRBV28 to TRBJ1-6; D is perhaps TRBD1 (5 bases). The CDR3 is made up of 14 amino acids. V shed 7 bases and J shed 6 bases, with 13 bases lying between them. Germline V gene lookup returns CDR1 MDHEN and CDR2 SYDVKM. This CDR3 reads CASTFGGTNSPLHF. CDR3 nucleotide sequence: TGTGCCAGCACCTTTGGAGGGACTAATTCACCCCTCCACTTT.

The chain combines TRBV2 with TRBJ1-1, with D unclear. The CDR3 is made up of 13 amino acids. With 1 base removed from V and 10 bases from J, the gap between germline ends came to 13 bases. From germline, CDR1 is SNHLY and CDR2 FYNNEI. The CDR3 reads CASSEDGGSRAFF. The DNA for the CDR3 is TGTGCCAGCAGTGAAGATGGTGGCAGTCGAGCTTTCTTT.

This clonotype occurred many times. The gene calls are TRBV11-2 and TRBJ2-1; 7 bases fit TRBD2. After removal of 7 bases from V and 6 bases from J, the junction contained 9 bases not matched to a gene. Germline assignment: CDR1 SGHAT and CDR2 FQNNGV. The CDR3 contains 14 residues. The CDR3 DNA sequence: TGTGCCAGCACCCTAGCGGTGCTGGGCAATGAGCAGTTCTTC. Its protein is CASTLAVLGNEQFF. Complete variable domain (other parts from reference TRBV11-2 and TRBJ2-1): EAGVAQSPRYKIIEKRQSVAFWCNPISGHATLYWYQQILGQGPKLLIQFQNNGVVDDSQLPKDRFSAERLKGVDSTLKIQPAKLEDSAVYLCASTLAVLGNEQFFGPGTRLTVL.

This clonotype was detected a few times. The V gene is TRBV5-1, the J gene TRBJ1-1; D is possibly TRBD1 (5 bases). CDR1 and CDR2 from the germline V gene are SGHRS and YFSETQ. This CDR3 is built from 15 residues. V was trimmed by 0 bases and J by 1 base, leaving 10 bases between them. The CDR3 nucleotides are TGCGCCAGCAGCTTGGACTCCGGGGCGAACACTGAAGCTTTCTTT. Protein: CASSLDSGANTEAFF.

This clonotype was found many times. The chain joins TRBV4-2 to TRBJ1-2, with 8 bases aligning to TRBD1. V gave up 1 base and J gave up 8 bases; unmatched junction bases: 9. Looked up from germline, CDR1 is LGHNA and CDR2 is YNFKEQ. The CDR3 extends over 15 amino acids. The CDR3 bases are TGTGCCAGCAGCCAAGCTGGACAGGGCTACACGGGCTACACCTTC. This gives the protein CASSQAGQGYTGYTF.

This clonotype was counted many times. V is TRBV20-1 and J is TRBJ2-1; D is uncertain. Trimming removed 0 bases at V and 5 bases at J, with 5 bases between. The CDR3 spans 12 residues. CDR1 and CDR2 (germline): DFQATT, SNEGSKA (reference sequence). The CDR3 region has the DNA TGCAGTGCTAGAGATCAGGACAATGAGCAGTTCTTC. Its protein is CSARDQDNEQFF.

This clonotype was seen many times. The rearrangement links TRBV12-3 or TRBV12-4 to TRBJ2-3, with 8 positions matching TRBD2. With V trimmed by 5 bases and J by 5 bases, 12 bases remained unmatched. There are 16 residues in the CDR3. The DNA for the CDR3 is TGTGCCAGCAGTACCTATAGTAGCGGGAATATAGATACGCAGTATTTT. Translating it yields CASSTYSSGNIDTQYF.